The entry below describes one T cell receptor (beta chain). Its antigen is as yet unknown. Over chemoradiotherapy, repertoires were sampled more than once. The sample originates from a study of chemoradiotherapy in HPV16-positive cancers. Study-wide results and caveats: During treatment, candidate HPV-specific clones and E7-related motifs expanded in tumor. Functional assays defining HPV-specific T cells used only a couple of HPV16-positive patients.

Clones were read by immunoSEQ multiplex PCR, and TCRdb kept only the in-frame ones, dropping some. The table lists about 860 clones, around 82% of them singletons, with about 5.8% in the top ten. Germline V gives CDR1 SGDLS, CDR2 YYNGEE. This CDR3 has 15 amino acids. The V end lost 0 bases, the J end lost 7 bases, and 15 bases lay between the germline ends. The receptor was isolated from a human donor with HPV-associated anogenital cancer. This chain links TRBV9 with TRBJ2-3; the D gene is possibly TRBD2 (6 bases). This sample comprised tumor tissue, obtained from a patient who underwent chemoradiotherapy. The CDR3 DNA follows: TGTGCCAGCAGCGTAGAGGACGGGGAGGAGTATACGCAGTATTTT. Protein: CASSVEDGEEYTQYF.